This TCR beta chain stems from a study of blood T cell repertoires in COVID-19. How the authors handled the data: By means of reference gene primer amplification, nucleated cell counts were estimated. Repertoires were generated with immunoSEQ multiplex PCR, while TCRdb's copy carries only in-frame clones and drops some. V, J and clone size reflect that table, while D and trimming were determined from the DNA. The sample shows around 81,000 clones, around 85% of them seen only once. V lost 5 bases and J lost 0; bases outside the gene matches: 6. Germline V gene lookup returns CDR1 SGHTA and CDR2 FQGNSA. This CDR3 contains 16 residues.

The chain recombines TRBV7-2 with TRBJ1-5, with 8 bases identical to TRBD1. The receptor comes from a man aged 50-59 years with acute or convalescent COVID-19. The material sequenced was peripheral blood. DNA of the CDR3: TGTGCCAGCAGCCCCGGGACAGGCTATAGCAATCAGCCCCAGCATTTT. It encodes CASSPGTGYSNQPQHF.